This T cell receptor (beta chain) was captured in a study of identical twins. Germline V gives CDR1 KGHSH, CDR2 LQKENI. V dropped 9 bases and J dropped 1 base, with 12 bases sitting between them. CDR3 length: 13 residues. Healthy Caucasians were all of the donors. Overall study findings and caveats: Among monozygotic twins, out-of-frame TCR alpha sharing exceeded what models predicted. Insertions ran lower in abundant cord blood beta clonotypes, though not in memory repertoires.

This clonotype appeared a few times. Its matching antigen is unknown. TCRdb independently ran MiXCR on the 5' RACE reads; one entry per CDR3 protein. This table holds some 1,600,000 distinct CDR3 sequences, under 35% found once. The chain uses TRBV18 and TRBJ1-1, with no clear D. This receptor was obtained from a newborn girl in good health. Sample: cord blood. Written as DNA, the CDR3 is TGTGCCAGTCTTGGCGGCCCGAACACTGAAGCTTTCTTT. Translated, it gives CASLGGPNTEAFF. The full variable domain, in which reference TRBV18 and TRBJ1-1 provide the parts outside the CDR3, is NAGVMQNPRHLVRRRGQEARLRCSPMKGHSHVYWYRQLPEEGLKFMVYLQKENIIDESGMPKERFSAEFPKEGPSILRIQQVVRGDSAAYFCASLGGPNTEAFFGQGTRLTVV.